A few counts support the clone carrying this T cell receptor beta chain. No antigen is known for it. J was trimmed by 4 bases and V by 0 bases; bases with no gene match: 7. In germline, CDR1 is LNHNV, CDR2 YYDKDF (reference sequence). CDR3 length: 17 amino acids. TCRdb analysed the 5' RACE reads with MiXCR anew, one entry per CDR3 protein. The sample yields 250,000 to 350,000 distinct CDR3 sequences, roughly 7% seen once. The entry originates in a study of T cells after yellow fever vaccination. As for the study in general: Each low-cell-number fraction was prepared by means of SMART-Seq v4 Ultra Low Input.

The study's findings and limits: The secondary response showed a weaker magnitude and a faster peak, day 5 versus 15.

The sequences come from PBMCs, collected more than 35 days after the first yellow fever vaccination. This chain uses TRBV15 with TRBJ2-3; 10 bases fit TRBD2. This receptor was taken from a man aged 18-30 years who received the YFV17D yellow fever vaccine. DNA of the CDR3: TGTGCCACCAGCAGAGATCAAGGAGCGGGGGGGGCAGATACGCAGTATTTT. Its translation is CATSRDQGAGGADTQYF.